This is a list of T cell receptor beta chains from one sample in a study of T cell responses to AZD1222 COVID-19 vaccine. Libraries were prepared by immunoSEQ multiplex PCR; TCRdb keeps only in-frame clonotypes and omits some of them. The top ten hold roughly 8% of the sample, which has 180,000 or so clones, 88% seen once. Here the sequenced sample was peripheral blood, taken on day 0 of AZD1222 vaccination. The receptors come from an adult in good health. Each CDR3 is given without its conserved first and last residue.

J gene: TRBJ1-5
V gene: TRBV6-5
CDR3 length: 11
CDR3 protein: ASSYQGNQPQH

J gene: TRBJ2-7
V gene: TRBV20-1
CDR3 length: 9
CDR3 protein: RAAGLYEQY

J gene: TRBJ2-5
V gene: TRBV6-5
CDR3 length: 13
CDR3 protein: ASTSAGALQETQY

J gene: TRBJ2-2
V gene: TRBV24-1
CDR3 length: 15
CDR3 protein: ATSDLHEGGEDGELF

J gene: TRBJ2-2
V gene: TRBV10-3
CDR3 length: 11
CDR3 protein: AISEGGTGELF

J gene: TRBJ2-1
V gene: TRBV6-5
CDR3 length: 13
CDR3 protein: ASSYSPGSYNEQF

J gene: TRBJ1-1
V gene: TRBV12-3/TRBV12-4
CDR3 length: 11
CDR3 protein: ASRLGMNTEAF

J gene: TRBJ1-5
V gene: TRBV19
CDR3 length: 14
CDR3 protein: ASSPRDRGYSQPQH

J gene: TRBJ2-1
V gene: TRBV7-2
CDR3 length: 13
CDR3 protein: ASSLRTSPYNEQF

J gene: TRBJ2-4
V gene: TRBV7-9
CDR3 length: 13
CDR3 protein: ASSLPVGQGDIQY

J gene: TRBJ1-6
V gene: TRBV9
CDR3 length: 12
CDR3 protein: ASSVGGNNSPLH

J gene: TRBJ1-1
V gene: TRBV7-3
CDR3 length: 12
CDR3 protein: ASSLQGRGTEAF

J gene: TRBJ2-3
V gene: TRBV18
CDR3 length: 13
CDR3 protein: ASSPTGGSTDTQY

J gene: TRBJ2-7
V gene: TRBV7-3
CDR3 length: 14
CDR3 protein: ASSLMAGQGLTEQY

J gene: TRBJ2-6
V gene: TRBV5-1
CDR3 length: 16
CDR3 protein: ASSSGTGEWAGANVLT

J gene: TRBJ2-7
V gene: TRBV13
CDR3 length: 13
CDR3 protein: ASSRTGTSGYEQY

J gene: TRBJ2-2
V gene: TRBV4-1
CDR3 length: 18
CDR3 protein: ASSHPPGLAGILNTGELF

J gene: TRBJ2-3
V gene: TRBV7-7
CDR3 length: 14
CDR3 protein: ASSLGGAGGTDTQY

J gene: TRBJ2-3
V gene: TRBV7-9
CDR3 length: 13
CDR3 protein: ASSFLAQGGDTQY

J gene: TRBJ1-2
V gene: TRBV27
CDR3 length: 15
CDR3 protein: ASSSLQSQGINYGYT

J gene: TRBJ1-2
V gene: TRBV5-4
CDR3 length: 13
CDR3 protein: ASSYTGLVNYGYT

J gene: TRBJ2-7
V gene: TRBV7-3
CDR3 length: 12
CDR3 protein: ASSLSAIPYEQY

J gene: TRBJ2-7
V gene: TRBV5-4
CDR3 length: 13
CDR3 protein: ASSLQGANGYEQY

J gene: TRBJ1-1
V gene: TRBV9
CDR3 length: 13
CDR3 protein: ASSPLPGGDTEAF

J gene: TRBJ1-1
V gene: TRBV4-3
CDR3 length: 14
CDR3 protein: ASSKDRSLGDTEAF

J gene: TRBJ2-1
V gene: TRBV7-3
CDR3 length: 13
CDR3 protein: ASSLGRTGDNEQF

J gene: TRBJ1-3
V gene: TRBV7-9
CDR3 length: 14
CDR3 protein: ASSPGQGTSGNTIY

J gene: TRBJ2-5
V gene: TRBV5-6
CDR3 length: 15
CDR3 protein: ASSLVASGGRIETQY

J gene: TRBJ2-7
V gene: TRBV5-4
CDR3 length: 13
CDR3 protein: ASSQGGRKSYEQY

J gene: TRBJ1-5
V gene: TRBV24-1
CDR3 length: 12
CDR3 protein: ATGGQGPNQPQH

J gene: TRBJ2-1
V gene: TRBV9
CDR3 length: 12
CDR3 protein: ASSVVGGDDEQF

J gene: TRBJ2-1
V gene: TRBV5-1
CDR3 length: 13
CDR3 protein: ASSVSGTGYNEQF

J gene: TRBJ2-7
V gene: TRBV30
CDR3 length: 11
CDR3 protein: AWSVGVSQGPR

J gene: TRBJ1-2
V gene: TRBV7-8
CDR3 length: 12
CDR3 protein: ASSLREITYGYT